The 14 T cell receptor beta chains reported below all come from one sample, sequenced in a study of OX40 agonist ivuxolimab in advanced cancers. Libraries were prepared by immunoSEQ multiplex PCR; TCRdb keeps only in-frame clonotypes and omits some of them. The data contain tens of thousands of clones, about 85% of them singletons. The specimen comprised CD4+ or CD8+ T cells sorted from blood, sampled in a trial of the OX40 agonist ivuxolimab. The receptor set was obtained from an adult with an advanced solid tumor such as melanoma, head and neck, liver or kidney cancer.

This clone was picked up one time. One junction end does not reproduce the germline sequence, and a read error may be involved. The CDR3 DNA reads TGCGCCAGCAAACCGGGCCCAGGCAATGAGCAGTTCTTC. Translating gives CASKPGPGNEQFF. The V and J genes are TRBV6-6 and TRBJ2-1; D uncertain. The CDR3 extends over 13 amino acids. Germline V lookup: CDR1 MNHNY, CDR2 SVGAGI (reference sequence).

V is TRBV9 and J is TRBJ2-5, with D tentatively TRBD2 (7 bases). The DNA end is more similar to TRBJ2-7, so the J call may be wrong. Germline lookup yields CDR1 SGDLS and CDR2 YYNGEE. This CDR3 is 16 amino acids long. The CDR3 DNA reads TGTGCCAGCAGCTTAGAAGGGGGGGGCCCCACCTACGAGCAGTACTTC. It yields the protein CASSLEGGGPTYEQYF.

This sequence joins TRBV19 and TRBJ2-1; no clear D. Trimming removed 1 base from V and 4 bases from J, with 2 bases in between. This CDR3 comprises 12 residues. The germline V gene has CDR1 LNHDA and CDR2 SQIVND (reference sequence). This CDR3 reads CASSIGYNEQFF. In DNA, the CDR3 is TGTGCCAGTAGTATAGGGTACAATGAGCAGTTCTTC.

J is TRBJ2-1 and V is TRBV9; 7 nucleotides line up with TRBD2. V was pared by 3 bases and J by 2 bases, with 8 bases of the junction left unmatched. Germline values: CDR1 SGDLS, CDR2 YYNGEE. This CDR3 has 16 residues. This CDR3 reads CASSGRTRPAYNEQFF. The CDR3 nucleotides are TGTGCCAGCAGCGGACGGACTAGACCGGCCTACAATGAGCAGTTCTTC.

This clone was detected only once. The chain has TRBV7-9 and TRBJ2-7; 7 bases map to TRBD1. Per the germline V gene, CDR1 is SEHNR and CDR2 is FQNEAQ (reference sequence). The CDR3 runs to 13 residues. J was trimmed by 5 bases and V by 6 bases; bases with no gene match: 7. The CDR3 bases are TGTGCCAGCAGTTACAGGGGTATCGACGAGCAGTACTTC. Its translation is CASSYRGIDEQYF.

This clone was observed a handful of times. The CDR3 region is CASSLGWTGHEQYF. In nucleotides, the CDR3 is TGTGCCAGCAGCTTGGGTTGGACAGGGCACGAGCAGTACTTC. The V call is TRBV5-5, the J call TRBJ2-7; 8 bases are shared with TRBD1. Germline V gives CDR1 SGHKS, CDR2 YYEKEE (reference sequence). Trimming removed 0 bases from V and 5 bases from J; junction bases left unmatched: 4. This CDR3 contains 14 residues.

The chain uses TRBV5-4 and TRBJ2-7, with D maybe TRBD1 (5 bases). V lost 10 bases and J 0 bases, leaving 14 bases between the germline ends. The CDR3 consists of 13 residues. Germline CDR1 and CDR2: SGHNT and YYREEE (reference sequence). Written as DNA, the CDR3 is TGTGCCCACAGGACCGATAGCTCCTACGAGCAGTACTTC. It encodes CAHRTDSSYEQYF.

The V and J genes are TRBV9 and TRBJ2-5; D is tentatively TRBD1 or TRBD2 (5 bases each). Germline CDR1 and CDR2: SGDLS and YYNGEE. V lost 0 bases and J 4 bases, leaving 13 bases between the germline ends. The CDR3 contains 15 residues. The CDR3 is CASSVAGGPGETQYF. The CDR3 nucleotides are TGTGCCAGCAGCGTAGCTGGGGGACCGGGAGAGACCCAGTACTTC.

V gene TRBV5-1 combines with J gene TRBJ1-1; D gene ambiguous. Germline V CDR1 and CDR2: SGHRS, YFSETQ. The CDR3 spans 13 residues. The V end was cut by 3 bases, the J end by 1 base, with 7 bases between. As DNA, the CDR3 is TGCGCCAGCAGCTACGACACGAACACTGAAGCTTTCTTT. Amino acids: CASSYDTNTEAFF.

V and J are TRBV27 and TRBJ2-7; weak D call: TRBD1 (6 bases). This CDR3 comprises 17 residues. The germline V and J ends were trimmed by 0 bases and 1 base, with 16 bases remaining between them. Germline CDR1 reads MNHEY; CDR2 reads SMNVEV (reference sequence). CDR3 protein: CASSLSGSDRSSYEQYF. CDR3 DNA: TGTGCCAGCAGTTTATCGGGAAGTGACAGGTCATCCTACGAGCAGTACTTC.

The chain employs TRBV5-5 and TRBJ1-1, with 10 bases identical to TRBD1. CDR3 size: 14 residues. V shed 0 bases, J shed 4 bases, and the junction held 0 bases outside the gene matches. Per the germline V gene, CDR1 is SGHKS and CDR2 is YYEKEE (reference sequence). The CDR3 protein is CASSLGQGATEAFF. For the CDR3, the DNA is TGTGCCAGCAGCTTGGGACAGGGGGCCACTGAAGCTTTCTTT.

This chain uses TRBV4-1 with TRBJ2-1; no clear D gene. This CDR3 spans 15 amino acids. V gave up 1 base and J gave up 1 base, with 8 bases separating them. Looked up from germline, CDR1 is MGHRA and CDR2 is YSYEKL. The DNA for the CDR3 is TGCGCCAGCAGCCAAGCGGACCTATCCTACAATGAGCAGTTCTTC. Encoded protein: CASSQADLSYNEQFF.

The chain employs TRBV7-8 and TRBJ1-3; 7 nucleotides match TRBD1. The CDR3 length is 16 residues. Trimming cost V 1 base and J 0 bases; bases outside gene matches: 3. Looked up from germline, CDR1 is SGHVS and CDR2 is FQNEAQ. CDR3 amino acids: CASSLGTGFSGNTIYF. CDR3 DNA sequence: TGTGCCAGCAGCTTAGGGACAGGATTCTCTGGAAACACCATATATTTT.

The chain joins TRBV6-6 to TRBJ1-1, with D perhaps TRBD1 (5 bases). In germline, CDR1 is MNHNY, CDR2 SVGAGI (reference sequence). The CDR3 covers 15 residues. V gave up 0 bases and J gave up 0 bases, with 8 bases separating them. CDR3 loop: CASSYSGGMNTEAFF. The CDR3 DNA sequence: TGTGCCAGCAGTTACTCTGGGGGGATGAACACTGAAGCTTTCTTT.